The 17 T cell receptor beta chains reported below all come from one sample, sequenced in a study of T cells in localized non-small cell lung cancer (dated by TCRdb to 2018 to 2020). Libraries were built with the immunoSEQ multiplex PCR assay. TCRdb obtained this table from immuneACCESS and retained in-frame rearrangements with V and J assigned. These tables miss some clones; where compared with another copy, unresolved V genes account for less than half of the shortfall, and the remainder is unexplained. The sample table records tens of thousands of clones; more than 75% of these occur just once. Over 25% of the sample comes from the top ten. Specimen: peripheral blood, collected before any cancer treatment. The receptors shown here come from a male donor at least 60 years old with stage I squamous cell lung carcinoma.

CDR3 DNA sequence: TGTGCCAGCAGTGTAACCGATAACTCCTACAATGAGCAGTTCTTC. It codes for CASSVTDNSYNEQFF. The chain is built from TRBV6-5 and TRBJ2-1, with D uncertain. V lost 5 bases, J lost 0 bases, and 11 bases lay in between. This CDR3 contains 15 residues. Germline assignment: CDR1 MNHEY and CDR2 SVGAGI.

The chain combines TRBV7-9 with TRBJ1-2, with D perhaps TRBD1 (5 bases). V shed 2 bases and J shed 6 bases, with 16 bases lying between them. Germline CDR1 reads SEHNR; CDR2 reads FQNEAQ (reference sequence). This CDR3 has 15 residues. The CDR3 is CASSLRDPGGNGYTF. The CDR3 region has the DNA TGTGCCAGCAGCTTAAGGGACCCCGGAGGAAATGGCTACACCTTC. The variable domain in full, completed from reference TRBV7-9 and TRBJ1-2, reads DTGVSQNPRHKITKRGQNVTFRCDPISEHNRLYWYRQTLGQGPEFLTYFQNEAQLEKSRLLSDRFSAERPKGSFSTLEIQRTEQGDSAMYLCASSLRDPGGNGYTFGSGTRLTVV.

J is TRBJ2-3 and V is TRBV6-1; TRBD1 might be the D (5 bases). This CDR3 contains 14 residues. V lost 7 bases and J 3 bases, leaving 14 bases between the germline ends. Germline CDR1 and CDR2: MNHNS and SASEGT. CDR3: CASMTIKGTDTQYF. CDR3 bases: TGTGCCAGCATGACCATCAAGGGGACAGATACGCAGTATTTT.

The V and J genes are TRBV2 and TRBJ1-5, with a weak D call TRBD1 (5 bases). CDR1 and CDR2 from the germline V gene are SNHLY and FYNNEI. The ends were cut back, 6 bases at V and 4 bases at J, with 16 bases in the middle. The CDR3 has 15 residues. The DNA for the CDR3 is TGTGCCAGCAGGGATTCCGGGACTCAAAATCAGCCCCAGCATTTT. It encodes CASRDSGTQNQPQHF.

The genes are TRBV9 and TRBJ1-5, with unresolved D. Germline CDR1 and CDR2: SGDLS and YYNGEE. Trimming removed 6 bases at V and 9 bases at J, with 19 bases between. There are 14 residues in the CDR3. The CDR3 bases are TGTGCCAGCATCGATGGGAAAATTAATAGGCCCCAGCATTTT. This sequence encodes CASIDGKINRPQHF.

This rearrangement joins TRBV13 to TRBJ2-4; TRBD1 matches 8 bases. V was clipped by 5 bases and J by 6 bases; unmatched bases: 9. Looked up from germline, CDR1 is PRHDT and CDR2 is FYEKMQ (reference sequence). This CDR3 region has 15 residues. This chain's CDR3 is CASSRGRGQGNIQYF. The CDR3 DNA follows: TGTGCCAGCAGCCGGGGCAGGGGGCAGGGAAACATTCAGTACTTC.

The J gene is TRBJ1-1, the V gene TRBV6-5; D gene unclear. The CDR3 is 14 residues long. V gave up 0 bases and J gave up 1 base, with 6 bases separating them. The germline gives CDR1 MNHEY, CDR2 SVGAGI. The CDR3 coding sequence is TGTGCCAGCAGTTACTCGAGGCCGAACACTGAAGCTTTCTTT. Translating gives CASSYSRPNTEAFF.

This clone occurred a few times. CDR3: CASSSMTGSQETQYF. DNA for the CDR3: TGTGCCAGCAGTTCGATGACAGGGAGCCAAGAGACCCAGTACTTC. This chain joins TRBV27 and TRBJ2-5; 7 bases agree with TRBD1. Trimming removed 4 bases from V and 1 base from J; junction bases left unmatched: 6. CDR1 and CDR2 (germline): MNHEY, SMNVEV (reference sequence). CDR3 size: 15 residues.

V gene TRBV6-5 combines with J gene TRBJ2-2, with 9 bases lining up with TRBD2. Germline loops: CDR1 MNHEY, CDR2 SVGAGI. The CDR3 runs to 14 residues. The V segment lost 2 bases and the J segment 6 bases; nucleotides outside the gene matches: 1. For the CDR3, the DNA is TGTGCCAGCAGTTACGAGCGGGGGGCCGGGGAGCTGTTTTTT. Translated, it gives CASSYERGAGELFF.

The rearrangement uses TRBV27 and TRBJ1-2; 7 bases map to TRBD1. CDR3 size: 13 residues. Germline trimming cut 5 bases from V and 4 bases from J; bases unmatched to any gene: 4. CDR1 is MNHEY and CDR2 is SMNVEV in the germline V gene (reference sequence). CDR3 residues: CASSRTGIYGYTF. CDR3 bases: TGTGCCAGCAGTAGGACAGGCATCTATGGCTACACCTTC.

Points on this clone: The same CDR3 also results from other DNA sequences found in this sample. The genes are TRBV9 and TRBJ2-5, with D perhaps TRBD1 or TRBD2 (5 bases each). Looked up from germline, CDR1 is SGDLS and CDR2 is YYNGEE. V lost 0 bases to trimming and J lost 3 bases, with 6 bases between them. CDR3 length equals 13 residues. CDR3 nucleotides: TGTGCCAGCAGCGTAGGGGGGAAAGAGACCCAGTACTTC. Translating it yields CASSVGGKETQYF. The full variable domain, completed using reference TRBV9 and TRBJ2-5, is DSGVTQTPKHLITATGQRVTLRCSPRSGDLSVYWYQQSLDQGLQFLIQYYNGEERAKGNILERFSAQQFPDLHSELNLSSLELGDSALYFCASSVGGKETQYFGPGTRLLVL.

This clone appeared a single time. V is TRBV30 and J is TRBJ2-1, with TRBD2 identical over 8 bases. The CDR3 extends over 16 amino acids. Germline V gene data show CDR1 as GTSNPN and CDR2 as SVGIG (reference sequence). The J segment lost 0 bases and the V segment lost 5 bases, leaving 9 bases of the junction unmatched. In DNA, the CDR3 is TGTGCCTGGCTTAGCGGGGTCCAGAGCTCCTACAATGAGCAGTTCTTC. This codes for CAWLSGVQSSYNEQFF.

The chain employs TRBV7-2 and TRBJ1-1; D is unclear. The V gene lost 1 base and the J gene lost 0 bases, with 6 bases spanning the gap. This CDR3 is built from 14 residues. Germline V gives CDR1 SGHTA, CDR2 FQGNSA. For the CDR3, the DNA is TGTGCCAGCAGCTTAGAGGCCTTGAACACTGAAGCTTTCTTT. Its translation is CASSLEALNTEAFF.

The rearrangement links TRBV11-2 to TRBJ2-5; D not certain. Trimming removed 5 bases from V and 5 bases from J, with 12 bases in between. Looked up from germline, CDR1 is SGHAT and CDR2 is FQNNGV. The CDR3 length is 13 residues. Written as DNA, the CDR3 is TGTGCCAGCAGCCTAACGCCCGTCGAGACCCAGTACTTC. Translation gives CASSLTPVETQYF.

CDR3 amino acids: CSQTAMDTQYF. CDR3 bases: TGCAGTCAGACAGCGATGGATACGCAGTATTTT. The chain carries TRBV20-1 and TRBJ2-3, with D maybe TRBD1 (5 bases). V lost 8 bases and J 6 bases, leaving 12 bases between the germline ends. This CDR3 contains 11 residues. Per germline, CDR1 DFQATT and CDR2 SNEGSKA (reference sequence).

This chain uses TRBV13 with TRBJ2-7, with D tentatively TRBD2 (7 bases). The V end was cut by 0 bases, the J end by 5 bases, with 11 bases between. CDR1 and CDR2 (germline): PRHDT, FYEKMQ (reference sequence). The CDR3 contains 14 residues. The CDR3 DNA follows: TGTGCCAGCAGCTTAGGCGCGGGGGCCCACGAGCAGTACTTC. Protein sequence: CASSLGAGAHEQYF.

This rearrangement joins TRBV5-8 to TRBJ2-5; TRBD1 is a possible D gene (5 bases). The germline gives CDR1 SGHTS, CDR2 YDEGEE. Between the trimmed V and J ends, which lost 4 bases and 2 bases, there was a span of 12 bases. The CDR3 extends over 14 amino acids. The CDR3 spells CASSEGHQQETQYF. CDR3 nucleotides: TGTGCCAGCAGCGAAGGACACCAACAAGAGACCCAGTACTTC.